These T cell receptor beta chains were read from a single sample in a study of CD8 T cells in Susac syndrome. TCRdb re-derived calls from the immunoSEQ multiplex PCR reads in MiXCR, one entry per CDR3 protein. The sample lists approximately 190,000 distinct CDR3 sequences, roughly nine tenths occurring once. The sequencing input was CD4+ T cells from PBMCs. These receptors were collected from a human donor with Susac syndrome. The CDR3 runs from the conserved cysteine through the conserved F or W. Each record gives: V gene, D gene, clone size, J gene, CDR3 DNA, CDR3 protein. D genes are given only for firm matches. Clone size, where shown, is once, few, many, or a class for clones that have expanded.

TRBV7-9,-,once,TRBJ2-1,TGTGCCAGCCATAAGGGTACCGGTGAGCAGTTCTTC,CASHKGTGEQFF
TRBV6-2/TRBV6-3,-,-,TRBJ2-1,TGTGCCAGCAGTCCGCAGGGGTCTGAGCAGTTCTTC,CASSPQGSEQFF
TRBV30,-,-,TRBJ2-3,TGTGCCTGGAGAGTGTACCAGGGAGGCGCAGATACGCAGTATTTT,CAWRVYQGGADTQYF
TRBV28,-,-,TRBJ2-3,TGTGCCAGCAGTACGCAGGGAGGAGGGACAGATACGCAGTATTTT,CASSTQGGGTDTQYF
TRBV19,TRBD2,-,TRBJ2-7,TGTGCCAGTAGTATAGCTAGCGGGGCAACCTACGAGCAGTACTTC,CASSIASGATYEQYF
TRBV12-3/TRBV12-4,TRBD1,-,TRBJ1-5,TGTGCCAGCAGTTTGGGGACAGGCTCAAGAAATCAGCCCCAGCATTTT,CASSLGTGSRNQPQHF
TRBV9,TRBD1,-,TRBJ2-5,TGTGCCAGCAGCCCCAGGGGGCGGGGAGAGACCCAGTACTTC,CASSPRGRGETQYF
TRBV19,TRBD1,-,TRBJ1-5,TGTGCCAGTAGTACCGGACAGGGGATTAATCAGCCCCAGCATTTT,CASSTGQGINQPQHF
TRBV20-1,-,-,TRBJ2-5,TGCAGTGCAAGGGGACCGTTGGAGACCCAGTACTTC,CSARGPLETQYF
TRBV3-1,TRBD2,-,TRBJ2-2,TGTGCCAGCAGCGAAATAGCGGGAAATGGCGGGGAGCTGTTTTTT,CASSEIAGNGGELFF
TRBV20-1,-,-,TRBJ2-3,TGCAGTGGGCGGAGGGCCCGGCCAGATACGCAGTATTTT,CSGRRARPDTQYF
TRBV3-1,TRBD1,-,TRBJ1-4,TGTGCCAGCAGCCAAAGGACAGGGAATGAAAAACTGTTTTTT,CASSQRTGNEKLFF
TRBV6-6,-,-,TRBJ1-1,TGTGCCAGCAGGAGCCGAAACGGACAGCTTGAAGCTTTCTTT,CASRSRNGQLEAFF
TRBV12-3/TRBV12-4,-,-,TRBJ2-2,TGTGCCAGCAGTTTAGTTACAAGGGGCGGGGAGCTGTTTTTT,CASSLVTRGGELFF
TRBV5-1,-,-,TRBJ1-6,TGCGCCAGCAGCTTGGAAGGTTTGGACACACGGGGTTCACCCCTCCACTTT,CASSLEGLDTRGSPLHF
TRBV10-3,TRBD1,-,TRBJ1-2,TGTGCCATTACCCCCATTCAGGACAGGGACTATGGCTACACCTTC,CAITPIQDRDYGYTF
TRBV4-1,TRBD2,-,TRBJ2-3,TGCGCCAGCTTATCCGGGACTAGGAACACAGATACGCAGTATTTT,CASLSGTRNTDTQYF
TRBV6-5,TRBD1,-,TRBJ1-2,TGTGCCAGCAGTTACTCAGGAACAGGGGATTGGGGCTACACCTTC,CASSYSGTGDWGYTF
TRBV30,-,-,TRBJ1-5,TGTGCCTGGAGTGTAGGAGGTGAGGGTCAGCCCCAGCATTTT,CAWSVGGEGQPQHF
TRBV27,TRBD1,once,TRBJ1-1,TGTGCCAGCAGTACTACTACTGGGACAGGGGCTTTGAACACTGAAGCTTTCTTT,CASSTTTGTGALNTEAFF
TRBV6-6,-,-,TRBJ1-2,TGTGCCAGCAGTTACGTAGGAGGGACCCATGGCTACACCTTC,CASSYVGGTHGYTF
TRBV28,TRBD2,-,TRBJ2-3,TGTGCCAGCAGTTGGGGCGGGAGGGAGGCAGATACGCAGTATTTT,CASSWGGREADTQYF
TRBV12-3/TRBV12-4,-,-,TRBJ1-1,TGTGCCAGCACCCCTAGGACAGCCTCGAACACTGAAGCTTTCTTT,CASTPRTASNTEAFF
TRBV20-1,-,once,TRBJ1-4,TGCAGTGCAGGACAGAATAATGAAAAACTGTTTTTT,CSAGQNNEKLFF
TRBV7-9,TRBD2,-,TRBJ2-2,TGTGCCGCGCGAGCGGGAGCCCCGTCCGCCGGGGAGCTGTTTTTT,CAARAGAPSAGELFF
TRBV12-3/TRBV12-4,-,-,TRBJ1-2,TGTGCCAGCAGTCAAACAGGGTTAAGTGGCTACACCTTC,CASSQTGLSGYTF
TRBV28,TRBD2,-,TRBJ2-3,TGTGCCAGCAGTCGCGGGGGTCCTAGCACAGATACGCAGTATTTT,CASSRGGPSTDTQYF
TRBV5-1,TRBD1,-,TRBJ2-2,TGCGCCAGCAGCTCAATCGCCGGGACAGTGAGCACCGGGGAGCTGTTTTTT,CASSSIAGTVSTGELFF
TRBV5-4,-,-,TRBJ2-1,TGTGCCAGCAGCGCGCGGGAATACAATGAGCAGTTCTTC,CASSAREYNEQFF
TRBV30,TRBD2,-,TRBJ2-7,TGTGCCTGGGGCGGGACTAGCGGGGTCTACGAGCAGTACTTC,CAWGGTSGVYEQYF
TRBV6-1,TRBD1,-,TRBJ2-2,TGTGCCAGCAGCCGGGGACAGGGTAGGAACACCGGGGAGCTGTTTTTT,CASSRGQGRNTGELFF
TRBV7-2,-,-,TRBJ2-1,TGTGCCAGCAGCCCGAAGACTAGTTATGGAAGTGTGAATGAGCAGTTCTTC,CASSPKTSYGSVNEQFF
TRBV18,TRBD1,-,TRBJ2-2,TGTGCCAGCTCACCACCGTCCGGACAGGGGACCACCGGGGAGCTGTTTTTT,CASSPPSGQGTTGELFF
TRBV6-1,TRBD2,-,TRBJ2-2,TGTGCCAGCAGTGAACGCCTAGCGGGAATCGGGGAGCTGTTTTTT,CASSERLAGIGELFF
TRBV5-1,TRBD1,-,TRBJ1-1,TGCGCCAGCAGCCGAAGGACAGGGGGCCTCAGCCACCAGGACACTGAAGCTTTCTTT,CASSRRTGGLSHQDTEAFF
TRBV15,-,-,TRBJ1-5,TGTGCCACCAGCAGAGATTATTCAGGGTTGATTCAGCCCCAGCATTTT,CATSRDYSGLIQPQHF
TRBV20-1,-,-,TRBJ1-1,TGCAGTGCTAGAGATGGGGCCATGAACACTGAAGCTTTCTTT,CSARDGAMNTEAFF
TRBV28,-,-,TRBJ1-5,TGTGCCAGCATGAGGGGGTTCGGCAATCAGCCCCAGCATTTT,CASMRGFGNQPQHF
TRBV9,TRBD2,-,TRBJ2-5,TGTGCCAGCAGCGTGTTAGCGGGTACACAAGAGACCCAGTACTTC,CASSVLAGTQETQYF
TRBV5-1,TRBD2,once,TRBJ2-5,TGCGCCAGCAGCTTGGCCCGACTAGCGGGACAAGAGACCCAGTACTTC,CASSLARLAGQETQYF
TRBV6-1,TRBD1,-,TRBJ1-6,TGTGCCAGCAGTGCCCTGGACAGGGACGATAATTCACCCCTCCACTTT,CASSALDRDDNSPLHF
TRBV5-1,TRBD1,once,TRBJ2-7,TGCGCCAGCAGCAGGGGACAGGGAGCTTCCTACGAGCAGTACTTC,CASSRGQGASYEQYF
TRBV12-3/TRBV12-4,TRBD1,-,TRBJ2-1,TGTGCCAGCAGGATTGGGGACAGGGAGGGCAATGAGCAGTTCTTC,CASRIGDREGNEQFF
TRBV5-1,-,-,TRBJ2-1,TGCGCCAGCAGCTTGGCGGTAGGGGGCAATGAGCAGTTCTTC,CASSLAVGGNEQFF
TRBV6-5,-,-,TRBJ2-1,TGTGCCAGCAGTTCGTGGAACAATGAGCAGTTCTTC,CASSSWNNEQFF
TRBV18,-,-,TRBJ2-2,TGTGCCAGCTCCCTGCGGGACAGCAACACCGGGGAGCTGTTTTTT,CASSLRDSNTGELFF
TRBV6-1,-,-,TRBJ1-1,TGTGCCAGCAGTGAAGCGCTGCGGGCTTCGAACACTGAAGCTTTCTTT,CASSEALRASNTEAFF
TRBV4-1,-,-,TRBJ2-1,TGCGCCAGCATGTATGGCGGTGGCTCCTACAATGAGCAGTTCTTC,CASMYGGGSYNEQFF
TRBV10-1,-,-,TRBJ2-1,TGCGCCAGCAGTGAGCCAGCGGGACATAAGTTCTTC,CASSEPAGHKFF
TRBV19,-,-,TRBJ2-2,TGTGCCAGTAGTAGTGGGCCTTTATCGAACACCGGGGAGCTGTTTTTT,CASSSGPLSNTGELFF
TRBV7-9,TRBD1,-,TRBJ1-1,TGTGCCAGCCAGGGGGGACCGTCTGCTATGAACACTGAAGCTTTCTTT,CASQGGPSAMNTEAFF
TRBV9,TRBD1,-,TRBJ1-1,TGTGCCAGCAGTGTGACAGGGGGAGATACTGAAGCTTTCTTT,CASSVTGGDTEAFF
TRBV12-3/TRBV12-4,-,-,TRBJ2-4,TGTGCCAGCAGTTTCGCAGCCAAAAACATTCAGTACTTC,CASSFAAKNIQYF